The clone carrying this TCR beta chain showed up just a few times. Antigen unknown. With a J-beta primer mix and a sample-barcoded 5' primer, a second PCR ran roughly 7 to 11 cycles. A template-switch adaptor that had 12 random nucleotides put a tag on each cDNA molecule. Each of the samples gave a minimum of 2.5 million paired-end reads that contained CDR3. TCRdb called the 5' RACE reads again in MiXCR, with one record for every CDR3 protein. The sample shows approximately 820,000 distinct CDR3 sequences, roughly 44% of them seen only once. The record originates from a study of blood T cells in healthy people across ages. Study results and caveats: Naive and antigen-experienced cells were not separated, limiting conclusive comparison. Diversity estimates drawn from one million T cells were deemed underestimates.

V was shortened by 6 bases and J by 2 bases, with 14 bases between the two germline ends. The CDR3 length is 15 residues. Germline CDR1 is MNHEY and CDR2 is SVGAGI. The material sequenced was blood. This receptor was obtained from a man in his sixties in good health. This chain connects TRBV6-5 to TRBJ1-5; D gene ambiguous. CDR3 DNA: TGTGCCAGCAGACCTTCCATAAGGGGCAATCAGCCCCAGCATTTT. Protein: CASRPSIRGNQPQHF.